A selection of T cell receptor beta chains follows, all from one sample in a study of human T cells and chemical hapten exposure. One entry per CDR3 protein results from TCRdb running MiXCR on the RACE reads. The sample lists about 180,000 distinct CDR3 sequences, approximately 31% occurring once. The material was whole blood, obtained in connection with sensitization to the hapten diphenylcyclopropenone (DPC). These receptors all come from a woman aged 25 to 39 with alopecia areata. Some clones in this sample may be carry-over from other donors' samples. The CDR3 runs from the conserved cysteine through the conserved F or W. A D gene is named only where the DNA matches it firmly. Where a row states a size, it is once, few, many or the class of an expanded clone; other rows omit it.

-	-	TRBJ2-1	TRBV20-1	12	TGCAGTGCTCGCGATCAGGGGATCTTTCAGTTCTTC	CSARDQGIFQFF
once	TRBD2	TRBJ2-7	TRBV20-1	14	TGCAGTGCTAGTGCGGGACTAGCAAGCTACGAGCAGTACTTC	CSASAGLASYEQYF
-	-	TRBJ1-5	TRBV20-1	15	TGCAGTGCTAGAGAGGAGACACGCTCCAATCAGCCCCAGCATTTT	CSAREETRSNQPQHF
-	-	TRBJ1-3	TRBV7-9	18	TGTGCCAGCAGCTCAAGAAGGGGACCCCACGATGGTGGAAACACCATATATTTT	CASSSRRGPHDGGNTIYF
few	-	TRBJ1-1	TRBV6-5	13	TGTGCCAGCAGTTACGCAATGAACACTGAAGCTTTCTTT	CASSYAMNTEAFF
few	-	TRBJ2-1	TRBV10-2	16	TGCGCCAGCAGTGATATGGGCGGACCAACGAACAATGAGCAGTTCTTC	CASSDMGGPTNNEQFF
-	-	TRBJ1-4	TRBV29-1	14	TGCAGCGTTGAAGTAGAGGGCAGAGGAGAAAAACTGTTTTTT	CSVEVEGRGEKLFF
-	TRBD2	TRBJ2-3	TRBV4-1	14	TGCGCCAGCAGCCAAGATTCTAGCGGGGGGACGCAGTATTTT	CASSQDSSGGTQYF
-	-	TRBJ2-3	TRBV5-1	12	TGCGCCAGCAGCTTGAGGTCGGATACGCAGTATTTT	CASSLRSDTQYF
once	-	TRBJ2-7	TRBV25-1	14	TGTGCCAGCAGTGAATTTGGGAAGGGCTACGAGCAGTACTTC	CASSEFGKGYEQYF
-	TRBD1	TRBJ1-5	TRBV28	14	TGTGCCAGCAGAGCCCAGGGGGGCAATCAGGCCCAGCATTTT	CASRAQGGNQAQHF
few	TRBD2	TRBJ2-7	TRBV4-2	15	TGTGCCAGCAGCAGGACGCTAGCGGGACGAGACGAGCAGTACTTC	CASSRTLAGRDEQYF
-	TRBD1	TRBJ2-1	TRBV4-1	16	TGCGCCAGCAGCCGACCGGGACAGGGGGCGAACAATGAGCAGTTCTTC	CASSRPGQGANNEQFF
-	TRBD2	TRBJ2-1	TRBV28	16	TGTGCCAGCAGTTTCGGGACTAGCGGGAGTGTTAATGAGCAGTTCTTC	CASSFGTSGSVNEQFF
-	-	TRBJ1-1	TRBV20-1	14	TGCAGTGCTCGGAAAGGACACCCGAACACTGAAGCTTTCTTT	CSARKGHPNTEAFF
-	TRBD2	TRBJ2-1	TRBV28	15	TGTGCCAGCAGTGGAAGCGGGAGAAACTACAATGAGCAGTTCTTC	CASSGSGRNYNEQFF
few	-	TRBJ1-5	TRBV28	11	TGTGCCACTCATACCGGGGGGCCCCAGCATTTT	CATHTGGPQHF
-	-	TRBJ1-3	TRBV6-2/TRBV6-3	15	TGTGCCAGCAGCGCAACGGGAAGCTCTGGAAACACCATATATTTT	CASSATGSSGNTIYF
-	TRBD1	TRBJ2-7	TRBV5-1	16	TGCGCCAGCAGCCCCGGAGGGGGACAGGGCCGGAACGAGCAGTACTTC	CASSPGGGQGRNEQYF
-	TRBD2	TRBJ2-1	TRBV7-2	17	TGTGCCAGCAGCTTAGCTGTACGGCTAGCGGGCCGCGGTGAGCAGTTCTTC	CASSLAVRLAGRGEQFF
-	-	TRBJ1-1	TRBV18	19	TGTGCCAGCTCACCAGCGGCGCTTACCGGGACGACGCTAAACACTGAAGCTTTCTTT	CASSPAALTGTTLNTEAFF
-	-	TRBJ1-2	TRBV20-1	13	TGCAGTGCTACCCGGACCGACAACTATGGCTACACCTTC	CSATRTDNYGYTF
-	-	TRBJ1-1	TRBV7-9	15	TGTGCCAGCAGCTTAGACCCAACAGGGAACACTGAAGCTTTCTTT	CASSLDPTGNTEAFF
few	-	TRBJ2-7	TRBV5-1	15	TGCGCCAGCAGCTCCACCGGGGCAGAATACTACGAGCAGTACTTC	CASSSTGAEYYEQYF
-	-	TRBJ1-1	TRBV5-1	13	TGCGCCAGCAAGGGGGGGGCGAACACTGAAGCTTTCTTT	CASKGGANTEAFF
-	TRBD1	TRBJ2-4	TRBV28	14	TGTGCCAGCAGTCCAGGGACAGGAGAAAACATTCAGTACTTC	CASSPGTGENIQYF
-	TRBD2	TRBJ2-3	TRBV20-1	19	TGCAGTGCCTCGGCGACTGGTAGCGGGAGGAGGAGAGACACAGATACGCAGTATTTT	CSASATGSGRRRDTDTQYF
-	-	TRBJ2-7	TRBV10-3	11	TGTGCCATCAGTGAGATGTACGAGCAGTACTTC	CAISEMYEQYF
-	-	TRBJ1-6	TRBV25-1	13	TGTGCCAGCAGCCAAATAGGGGATTCACCCCTCCACTTT	CASSQIGDSPLHF
-	TRBD2	TRBJ2-1	TRBV28	15	TGTGCCAGCAGTTTTGACCTAGCGGATAAAAGGGAGCAGTTCTTC	CASSFDLADKREQFF
-	TRBD2	TRBJ2-1	TRBV5-1	18	TGCGCCAGCAGCTCATTCCGGGCTAGCGGGAGTGCCTACAATGAGCAGTTCTTC	CASSSFRASGSAYNEQFF
-	TRBD1	TRBJ2-7	TRBV29-1	13	TGCAGCGTTGAAGTACAGGGGCCCTACGAGCAGTACTTC	CSVEVQGPYEQYF
few	-	TRBJ2-7	TRBV28	15	TGTGCCAGCAGGCCACAGGTTACCACCTCCTACGAGCAGTACTTC	CASRPQVTTSYEQYF
-	-	TRBJ2-2	TRBV10-3	11	TGTGCCATCAGTAACACCGGGGAGCTGTTTTTT	CAISNTGELFF
-	-	TRBJ2-3	TRBV28	13	TGTGCCAGCAGACCCAGTGGAGCAGATACGCAGTATTTT	CASRPSGADTQYF
few	-	TRBJ1-1	TRBV28	15	TGTGCCAGCAGTCCCCAACGGGGGTTGGGGACTGAAGCTTTCTTT	CASSPQRGLGTEAFF
-	TRBD1	TRBJ2-3	TRBV9	16	TGTGCCAGCAGCGTAGCCGGGACAGGGGGCACAGATACGCAGTATTTT	CASSVAGTGGTDTQYF
-	-	TRBJ1-6	TRBV19	14	TGTGCCAGTAGTAGAGTGGTTGAAGGGCCACCCCTCCACTTT	CASSRVVEGPPLHF
-	TRBD2	TRBJ2-5	TRBV20-1	13	TGCAGTGCTAGAATAGCGGGAAAAGAGACCCAGTACTTC	CSARIAGKETQYF
few	-	TRBJ2-4	TRBV28	16	TGTGCCAGCAGTTTGGGGAAAGGAGGGTCCCAAAACATTCAGTACTTC	CASSLGKGGSQNIQYF
-	-	TRBJ1-2	TRBV29-1	13	TGCAGCGTTGATGACATGGGGGCGGATGGCTACACCTTC	CSVDDMGADGYTF
-	-	TRBJ1-1	TRBV3-1	12	TGTGCCAGCAGCCAAGAGGGGAGCGGAGCTTTCTTT	CASSQEGSGAFF
many	TRBD2	TRBJ2-7	TRBV28	19	TGTGCCAGCAGTTCTCAAGGGACACCGAGGGGGACTAGTCGACACGAGCAGTACTTC	CASSSQGTPRGTSRHEQYF
-	TRBD2	TRBJ2-2	TRBV5-5	14	TGTGCCAGCAGCCAGACTAGCGGGGTCGGGGAGCTGTTTTTT	CASSQTSGVGELFF
many	-	TRBJ2-3	TRBV2	10	TGTGCCAGCAGTTTGGCTAGCAGGGATTTT	CASSLASRDF
few	-	TRBJ1-1	TRBV5-1	13	TGCGCCAGCAGCTACGGGCGGAACACTGAAGCTTTCTTT	CASSYGRNTEAFF
few	-	TRBJ1-1	TRBV6-5	15	TGTGCCAGCAGTTACGGGGCAGGGGCTACCACTGAAGCTTTCTTT	CASSYGAGATTEAFF
-	-	TRBJ2-5	TRBV12-3/TRBV12-4	13	TGTGCCAGCACCCCCAGGGGTGGGGAGACCCAGTACTTC	CASTPRGGETQYF
-	-	TRBJ1-2	TRBV6-2/TRBV6-3	14	TGTGCCAGCAGTTACTCCTCCCAAGCAGTCGGCTACACCTTC	CASSYSSQAVGYTF
-	-	TRBJ1-1	TRBV20-1	13	TGCAGTGCTAGAGCACTAGCTAAAACTGAAGCTTTCTTT	CSARALAKTEAFF
few	-	TRBJ2-7	TRBV4-2	15	TGTGCCAGCAGCCCCCAACCGAGGGGGGCCGACGAGCAGTACTTC	CASSPQPRGADEQYF
-	-	TRBJ1-4	TRBV20-1	20	TGCAGTGCTAGAGATCCCAATGGGATTTTTACAGGGCGGCGAGGGGAAAAACTGTTTTTT	CSARDPNGIFTGRRGEKLFF
few	-	TRBJ2-3	TRBV20-1	12	TGCAGTGCATGGGACTTGGCAGATACGCAGTATTTT	CSAWDLADTQYF
-	TRBD1	TRBJ2-7	TRBV12-3/TRBV12-4	14	TGTGCCAGCAGTTTAGGGGACAGGGAGCACGAGCAGTACTTC	CASSLGDREHEQYF
few	TRBD2	TRBJ2-7	TRBV29-1	15	TGCAGCGTCGAAGGAGCTAGCGGGAGTTCCTACGAGCAGTACTTC	CSVEGASGSSYEQYF
-	TRBD1	TRBJ2-2	TRBV12-3/TRBV12-4	17	TGTGCCAGCAGTTTAAGGGCCCCCAGGGGGCGCGCCGGGGAGCTGTTTTTT	CASSLRAPRGRAGELFF
-	-	TRBJ2-7	TRBV3-1	13	TGTGCCAGCAGCCAAGGGTTAAGCTACGAGCAGTACTTC	CASSQGLSYEQYF
few	-	TRBJ1-3	TRBV28	12	TGTGCCAGCAGTTCCCCCGACGACACCATATATTTT	CASSSPDDTIYF
few	-	TRBJ1-1	TRBV10-3	13	TGTGCCATCAAGGGGACCGATGAATGGCCGGCTTTCTTT	CAIKGTDEWPAFF